This T cell receptor (beta chain) stems from a study of a mutant IDH1 vaccine in newly diagnosed glioma. Measured with immunoSEQ multiplex PCR; TCRdb has only the in-frame clones, and not every one. The sample carries 95,000 to 120,000 clones, around 90% recorded once. This sample's time point: week 11, during vaccination. In every dose of vaccine, 300 ug of mutant IDH1 20-mer peptide was given alongside topical imiquimod. Per the germline V gene, CDR1 is SGHTA and CDR2 is FQGNSA. The CDR3 is 16 amino acids. Comment on this clone: Antigen unknown.

The specimen comprised PBMCs, sampled from a glioma patient whose treatment included an IDH1 peptide vaccine. This chain uses TRBV7-2 with TRBJ2-5; no reliable D call. TRBJ2-7 explains the end of the DNA better; the J call may be wrong. This clonotype was obtained from a woman aged 45-60 years with glioma. CDR3 sequence: CASSLEPGFASYEQYF. In DNA, the CDR3 is TGTGCCAGCAGCCTCGAACCCGGATTTGCTTCCTACGAGCAGTACTTC.